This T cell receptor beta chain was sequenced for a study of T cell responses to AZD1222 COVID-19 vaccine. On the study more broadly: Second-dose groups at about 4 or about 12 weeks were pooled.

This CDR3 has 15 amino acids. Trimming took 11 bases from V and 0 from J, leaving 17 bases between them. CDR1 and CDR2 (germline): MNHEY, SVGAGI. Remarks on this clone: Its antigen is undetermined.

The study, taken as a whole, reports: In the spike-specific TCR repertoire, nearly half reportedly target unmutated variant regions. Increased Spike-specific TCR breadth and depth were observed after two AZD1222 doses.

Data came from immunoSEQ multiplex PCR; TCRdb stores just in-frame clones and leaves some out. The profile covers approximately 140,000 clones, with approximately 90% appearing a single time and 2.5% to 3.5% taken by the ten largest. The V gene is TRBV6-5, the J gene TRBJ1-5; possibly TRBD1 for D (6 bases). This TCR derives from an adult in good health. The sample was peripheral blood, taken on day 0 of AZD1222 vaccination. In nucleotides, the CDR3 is TGTGCCGGGAGGACAGACCATTATAGCAATCAGCCCCAGCATTTT. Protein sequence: CAGRTDHYSNQPQHF.